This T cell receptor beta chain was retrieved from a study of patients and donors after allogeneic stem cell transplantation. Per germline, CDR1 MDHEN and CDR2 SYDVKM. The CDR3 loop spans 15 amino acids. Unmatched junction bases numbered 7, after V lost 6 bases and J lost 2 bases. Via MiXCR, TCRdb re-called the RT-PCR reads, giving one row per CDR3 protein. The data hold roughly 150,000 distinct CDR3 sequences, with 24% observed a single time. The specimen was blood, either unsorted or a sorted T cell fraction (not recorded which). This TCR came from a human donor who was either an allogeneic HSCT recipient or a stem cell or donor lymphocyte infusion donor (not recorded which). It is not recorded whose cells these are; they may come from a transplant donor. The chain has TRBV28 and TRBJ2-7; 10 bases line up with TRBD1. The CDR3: CASRDLTGGAYEQYF. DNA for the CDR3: TGTGCCAGCAGAGATTTGACAGGGGGCGCCTACGAGCAGTACTTC.